This T cell receptor beta chain was profiled in a study of T-cell reconstitution after alpha-beta-depleted transplantation in children. The table lists this clonotype with a few counts. Per the germline V gene, CDR1 is SGDLS and CDR2 is YYNGEE. V was cut by 4 bases and J by 4 bases, with 14 bases left in between. CDR3 length: 14 amino acids. Preparing the TCRbeta library involved the use of unique molecular identifiers. TCRdb redid the calling of the PCR reads with MiXCR, one entry per CDR3 protein. Here the sample spans roughly 310,000 distinct CDR3 sequences, 23% being singletons. V is TRBV9 and J is TRBJ1-2; D gene uncertain. The TCR originated in a male patient younger than 18 who had a stem cell transplant for acute lymphoblastic leukemia, so the T cells may come from the graft donor. The sample in question was PBMCs, mostly from graft donor cells, obtained 180 days after TCRalphabeta/CD19-depleted stem cell transplant. CDR3 sequence (DNA): TGTGCCAGCAGCCTCCTCACGGGCCCCTATGGCTACACCTTC. Amino acid sequence: CASSLLTGPYGYTF.